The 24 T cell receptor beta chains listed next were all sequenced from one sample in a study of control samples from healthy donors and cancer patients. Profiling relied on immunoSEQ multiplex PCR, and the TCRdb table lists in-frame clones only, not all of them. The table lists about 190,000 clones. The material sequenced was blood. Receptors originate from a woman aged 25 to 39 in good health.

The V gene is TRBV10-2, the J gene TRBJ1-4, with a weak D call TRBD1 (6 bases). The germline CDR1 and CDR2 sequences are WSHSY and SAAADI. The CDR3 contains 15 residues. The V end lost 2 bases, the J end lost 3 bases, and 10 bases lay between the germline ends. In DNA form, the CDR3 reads TGCGCCAGCAGTGAGCAGGGGCCGGCTAATGAAAAACTGTTTTTT. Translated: CASSEQGPANEKLFF.

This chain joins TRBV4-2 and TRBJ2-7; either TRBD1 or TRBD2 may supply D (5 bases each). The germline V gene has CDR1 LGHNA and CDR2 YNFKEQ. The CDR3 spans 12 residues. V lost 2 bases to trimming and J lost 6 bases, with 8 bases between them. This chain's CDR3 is CASSQQGTEQYF. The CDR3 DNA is TGTGCCAGCAGCCAACAAGGGACCGAGCAGTACTTC.

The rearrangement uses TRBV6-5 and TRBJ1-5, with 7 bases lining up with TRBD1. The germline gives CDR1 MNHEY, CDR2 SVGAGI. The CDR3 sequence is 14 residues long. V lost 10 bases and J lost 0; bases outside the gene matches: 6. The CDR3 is CATKDRNSNQPQHF. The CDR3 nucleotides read TGTGCCACCAAGGACAGGAATAGCAATCAGCCCCAGCATTTT.

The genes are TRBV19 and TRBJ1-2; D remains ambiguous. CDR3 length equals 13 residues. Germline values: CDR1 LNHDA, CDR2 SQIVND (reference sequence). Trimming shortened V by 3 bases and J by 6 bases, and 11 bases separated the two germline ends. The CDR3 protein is CASSILRFDGYTF. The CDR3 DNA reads TGTGCCAGTAGTATTTTGAGGTTTGATGGCTACACCTTC.

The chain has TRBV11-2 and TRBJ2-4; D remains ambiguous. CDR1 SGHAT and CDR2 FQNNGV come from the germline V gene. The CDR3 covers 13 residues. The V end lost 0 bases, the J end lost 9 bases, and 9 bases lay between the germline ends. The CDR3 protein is CASSLERLGIQYF. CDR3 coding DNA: TGTGCCAGCAGCTTAGAACGGTTGGGCATTCAGTACTTC.

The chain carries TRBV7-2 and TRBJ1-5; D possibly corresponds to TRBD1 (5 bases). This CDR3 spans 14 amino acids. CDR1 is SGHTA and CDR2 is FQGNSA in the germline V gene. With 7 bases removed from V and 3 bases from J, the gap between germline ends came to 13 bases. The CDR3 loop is CASNAGMNNQPQHF. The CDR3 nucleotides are TGTGCCAGCAATGCAGGGATGAACAATCAGCCCCAGCATTTT.

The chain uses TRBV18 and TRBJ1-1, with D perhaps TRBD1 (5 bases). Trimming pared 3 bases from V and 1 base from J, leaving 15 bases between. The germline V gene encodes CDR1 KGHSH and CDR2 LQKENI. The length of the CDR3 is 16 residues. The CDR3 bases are TGTGCCAGCTCACCGGGGCCGCCTGCCGGGAACACTGAAGCTTTCTTT. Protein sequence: CASSPGPPAGNTEAFF.

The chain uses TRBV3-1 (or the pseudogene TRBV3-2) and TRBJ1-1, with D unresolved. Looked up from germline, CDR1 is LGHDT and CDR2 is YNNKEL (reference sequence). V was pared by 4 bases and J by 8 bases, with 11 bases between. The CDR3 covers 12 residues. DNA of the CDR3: TGTGCCAGCAGCCGGAGGACGGCGGAAGCTTTCTTT. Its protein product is CASSRRTAEAFF.

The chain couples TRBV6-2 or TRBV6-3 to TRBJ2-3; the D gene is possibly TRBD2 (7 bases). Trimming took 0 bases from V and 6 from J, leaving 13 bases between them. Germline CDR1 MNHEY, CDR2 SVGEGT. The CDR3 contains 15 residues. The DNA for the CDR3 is TGTGCCAGCAGTTACTCTGCGGGGGCCTTTGATACGCAGTATTTT. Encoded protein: CASSYSAGAFDTQYF.

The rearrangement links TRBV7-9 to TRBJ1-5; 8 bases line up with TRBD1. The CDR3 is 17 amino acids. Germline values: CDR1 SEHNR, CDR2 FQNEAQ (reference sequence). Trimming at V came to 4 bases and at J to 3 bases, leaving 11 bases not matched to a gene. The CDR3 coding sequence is TGTGCCAGCAGCTCAACCCAGGACAGGGCATACAATCAGCCCCAGCATTTT. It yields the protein CASSSTQDRAYNQPQHF. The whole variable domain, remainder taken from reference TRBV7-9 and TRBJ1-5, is DTGVSQNPRHKITKRGQNVTFRCDPISEHNRLYWYRQTLGQGPEFLTYFQNEAQLEKSRLLSDRFSAERPKGSFSTLEIQRTEQGDSAMYLCASSSTQDRAYNQPQHFGDGTRLSIL.

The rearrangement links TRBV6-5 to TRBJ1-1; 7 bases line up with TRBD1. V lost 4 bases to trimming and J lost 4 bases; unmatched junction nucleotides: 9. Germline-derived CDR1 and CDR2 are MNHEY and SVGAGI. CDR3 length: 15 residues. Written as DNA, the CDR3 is TGTGCCAGCAGTTCACCGACAGGGATGAGCACTGAAGCTTTCTTT. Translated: CASSSPTGMSTEAFF.

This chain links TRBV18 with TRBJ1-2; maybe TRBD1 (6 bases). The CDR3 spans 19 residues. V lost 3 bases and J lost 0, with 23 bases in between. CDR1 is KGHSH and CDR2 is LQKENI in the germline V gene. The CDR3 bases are TGTGCCAGCTCACCGAACGCGGCAGGGGCTCTCGGTTCTAACTATGGCTACACCTTC. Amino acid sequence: CASSPNAAGALGSNYGYTF.

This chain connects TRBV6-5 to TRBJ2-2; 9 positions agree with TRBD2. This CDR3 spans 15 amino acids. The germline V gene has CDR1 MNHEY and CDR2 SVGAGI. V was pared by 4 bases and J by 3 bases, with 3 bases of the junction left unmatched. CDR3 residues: CASSFAGGDTGELFF. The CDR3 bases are TGTGCCAGCAGTTTTGCGGGGGGGGACACCGGGGAGCTGTTTTTT.

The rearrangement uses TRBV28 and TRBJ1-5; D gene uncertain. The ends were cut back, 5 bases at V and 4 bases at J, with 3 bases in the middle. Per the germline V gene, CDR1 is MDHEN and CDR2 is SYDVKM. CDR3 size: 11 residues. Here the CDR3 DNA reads TGTGCCAGCAGTGCAAATCAGCCCCAGCATTTT. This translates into CASSANQPQHF.

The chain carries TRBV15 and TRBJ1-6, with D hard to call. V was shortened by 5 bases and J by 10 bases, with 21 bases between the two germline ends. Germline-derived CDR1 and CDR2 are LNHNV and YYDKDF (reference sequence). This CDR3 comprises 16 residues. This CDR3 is CATSARIGVGISPLHF. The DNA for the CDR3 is TGTGCCACCAGCGCCAGAATCGGGGTCGGAATATCACCCCTCCACTTT.

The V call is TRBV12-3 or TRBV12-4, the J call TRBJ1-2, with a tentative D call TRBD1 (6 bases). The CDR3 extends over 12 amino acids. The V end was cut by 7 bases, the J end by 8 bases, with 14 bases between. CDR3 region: CASTLGGGGYTF. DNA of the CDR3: TGTGCCAGCACCTTGGGGGGGGGCGGCTACACCTTC.

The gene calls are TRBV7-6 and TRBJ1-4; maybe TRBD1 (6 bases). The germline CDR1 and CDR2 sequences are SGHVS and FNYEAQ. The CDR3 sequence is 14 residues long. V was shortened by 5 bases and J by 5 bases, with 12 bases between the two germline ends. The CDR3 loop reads CASSRRGGNEKLFF. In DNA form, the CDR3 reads TGTGCCAGCAGCAGAAGGGGGGGAAATGAAAAACTGTTTTTT.

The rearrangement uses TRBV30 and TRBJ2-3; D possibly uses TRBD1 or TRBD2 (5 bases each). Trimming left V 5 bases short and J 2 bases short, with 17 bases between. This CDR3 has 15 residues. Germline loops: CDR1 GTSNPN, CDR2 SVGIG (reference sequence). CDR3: CAWHRGIGHTDTQYF. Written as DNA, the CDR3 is TGTGCCTGGCACCGGGGCATCGGACACACAGATACGCAGTATTTT.

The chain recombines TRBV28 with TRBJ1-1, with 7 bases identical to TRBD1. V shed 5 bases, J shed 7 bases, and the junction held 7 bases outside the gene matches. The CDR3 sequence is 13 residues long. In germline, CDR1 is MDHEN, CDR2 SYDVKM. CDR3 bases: TGTGCCAGCAGTAACAGGGGAACGGTTGAAGCTTTCTTT. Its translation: CASSNRGTVEAFF.

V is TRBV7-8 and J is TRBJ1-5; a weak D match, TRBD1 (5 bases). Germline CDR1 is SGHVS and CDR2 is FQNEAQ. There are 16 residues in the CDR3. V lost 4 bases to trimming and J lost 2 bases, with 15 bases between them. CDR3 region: CASSSPAGAGNQPQHF. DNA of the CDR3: TGTGCCAGCAGCTCCCCGGCCGGGGCGGGCAATCAGCCCCAGCATTTT.

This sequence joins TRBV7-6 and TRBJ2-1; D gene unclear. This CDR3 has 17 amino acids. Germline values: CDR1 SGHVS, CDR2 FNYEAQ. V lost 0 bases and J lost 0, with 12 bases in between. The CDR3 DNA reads TGTGCCAGCAGCTTAGCGCTGGCGACCAGCTCCTACAATGAGCAGTTCTTC. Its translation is CASSLALATSSYNEQFF.

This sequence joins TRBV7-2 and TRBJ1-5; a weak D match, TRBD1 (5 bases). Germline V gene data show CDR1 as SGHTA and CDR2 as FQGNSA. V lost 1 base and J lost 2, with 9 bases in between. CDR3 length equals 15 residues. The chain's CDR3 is CASSLGWGGNQPQHF. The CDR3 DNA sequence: TGTGCCAGCAGCTTAGGTTGGGGCGGCAATCAGCCCCAGCATTTT. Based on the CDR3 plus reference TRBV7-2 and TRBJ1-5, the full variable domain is GAGVSQSPSNKVTEKGKDVELRCDPISGHTALYWYRQSLGQGLEFLIYFQGNSAPDKSGLPSDRFSAERTGGSVSTLTIQRTQQEDSAVYLCASSLGWGGNQPQHFGDGTRLSIL.

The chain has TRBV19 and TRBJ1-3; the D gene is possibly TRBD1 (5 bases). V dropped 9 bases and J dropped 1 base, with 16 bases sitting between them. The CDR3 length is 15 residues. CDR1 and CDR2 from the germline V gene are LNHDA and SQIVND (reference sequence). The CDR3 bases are TGTGCCAGCTCGCTTTTCACAGGTTCTGGAAACACCATATATTTT. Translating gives CASSLFTGSGNTIYF.

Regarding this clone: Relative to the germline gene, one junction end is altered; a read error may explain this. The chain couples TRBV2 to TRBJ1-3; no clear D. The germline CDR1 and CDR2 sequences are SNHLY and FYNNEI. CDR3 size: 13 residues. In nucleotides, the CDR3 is TGTGCCAGCAGAGAAGACATACCAGGCACCATATATTTT. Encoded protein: CASREDIPGTIYF. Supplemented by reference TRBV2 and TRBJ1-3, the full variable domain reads EPEVTQTPSHQVTQMGQEVILRCVPISNHLYFYWYRQILGQKVEFLVSFYNNEISEKSEIFDDQFSVERPDGSNFTLKIRSTKLEDSAMYFCASREDIPGTIYFGEGSWLTVV.